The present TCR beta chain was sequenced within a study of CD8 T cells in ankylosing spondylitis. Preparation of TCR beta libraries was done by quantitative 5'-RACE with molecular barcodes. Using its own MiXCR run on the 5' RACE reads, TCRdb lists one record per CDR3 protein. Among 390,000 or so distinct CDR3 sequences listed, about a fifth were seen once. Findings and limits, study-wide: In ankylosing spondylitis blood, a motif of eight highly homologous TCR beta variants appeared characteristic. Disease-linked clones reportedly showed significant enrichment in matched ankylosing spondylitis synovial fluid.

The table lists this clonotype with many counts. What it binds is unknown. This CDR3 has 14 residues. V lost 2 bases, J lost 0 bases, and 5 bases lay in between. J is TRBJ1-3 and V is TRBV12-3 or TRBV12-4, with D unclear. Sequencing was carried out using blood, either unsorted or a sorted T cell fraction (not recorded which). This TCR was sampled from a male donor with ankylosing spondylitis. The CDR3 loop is CASSLHNSGNTIYF. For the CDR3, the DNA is TGTGCCAGCAGTTTACATAACTCTGGAAACACCATATATTTT.